These 22 T cell receptor beta chains originate from one sample sequenced in a study of Graves' ophthalmopathy and Graves' hyperthyroidism. The study amplified TCR beta CDR3 regions using RNA transcripts. The workflow started with a first-round RT-PCR run with HTBI primers and then moved on to a second-round multiplex PCR. TCRdb re-derived calls from the multiplex PCR reads in MiXCR, one entry per CDR3 protein. The table has over 650,000 distinct CDR3 sequences, roughly 39% seen once; the top ten hold over 2.5%. Sequences were obtained from peripheral blood. These receptor sequences come from an adult man with Graves' ophthalmopathy.

The rearrangement joins TRBV20-1 to TRBJ2-7; D may correspond to TRBD1 or TRBD2 (6 bases each). Germline assignment: CDR1 DFQATT and CDR2 SNEGSKA (reference sequence). V was clipped by 1 base and J by 7 bases, with 14 bases between them. There are 13 residues in the CDR3. The CDR3 coding sequence is TGCAGTGCTAGAGGGGGGGACAACCAAGAGCAGTACTTC. This translates into CSARGGDNQEQYF.

This clonotype occurred many times. The rearrangement joins TRBV25-1 to TRBJ2-2; D unresolved. Trimming took 4 bases from V and 4 from J, leaving 7 bases between them. CDR3 size: 13 residues. In germline, CDR1 is MGHDK, CDR2 SYGVNS. Here the CDR3 DNA reads TGTGCCAGCAGTGCACGACCCACCGGGGAGCTGTTTTTT. Its protein product is CASSARPTGELFF.

This clonotype was seen repeatedly, ten times or more. In nucleotides, the CDR3 is TGTGCCAGCAGCCTAGGATCGAAAGAGACCCAGTACTTC. Translating gives CASSLGSKETQYF. The chain carries TRBV7-8 and TRBJ2-5, with D unclear. CDR3 length: 13 residues. V was cut by 5 bases and J by 3 bases, with 10 bases left in between. The germline V gene has CDR1 SGHVS and CDR2 FQNEAQ. The complete variable domain, with remaining parts taken from reference TRBV7-8 and TRBJ2-5, reads GAGVSQSPRYKVAKRGQDVALRCDPISGHVSLFWYQQALGQGPEFLTYFQNEAQLDKSGLPSDRFFAERPEGSVSTLKIQRTQQEDSAVYLCASSLGSKETQYFGPGTRLLVL.

This chain connects TRBV7-2 to TRBJ1-6; 8 bases align to TRBD1. The CDR3 consists of 16 residues. CDR1 SGHTA and CDR2 FQGNSA come from the germline V gene. Germline trimming cut 2 bases from V and 10 bases from J; bases unmatched to any gene: 10. The CDR3 region is CASSLQDRALRSPLHF. The CDR3 DNA reads as TGTGCCAGCAGCTTACAGGACAGGGCCCTTCGATCACCCCTCCACTTT.

The rearrangement joins TRBV7-9 to TRBJ1-1; tentatively, D is TRBD1 (6 bases). This CDR3 is built from 21 residues. Germline CDR1 reads SEHNR; CDR2 reads FQNEAQ (reference sequence). V lost 1 base to trimming and J lost 2 bases, with 29 bases between them. The CDR3 is CASSLGGRGGGVGRQNTEAFF. CDR3 in DNA: TGTGCCAGCAGCTTAGGTGGCAGGGGCGGTGGGGTTGGCAGGCAAAACACTGAAGCTTTCTTT.

The gene calls are TRBV10-3 and TRBJ1-5, with D unclear. This CDR3 spans 13 amino acids. CDR1 and CDR2 (germline): ENHRY, SYGVKD. V lost 5 bases, J lost 0 bases, and 5 bases lay in between. The DNA for the CDR3 is TGTGCCATCAGTACCGTTAGCAATCAGCCCCAGCATTTT. As protein: CAISTVSNQPQHF.

This clonotype was recorded at least ten times. The rearrangement joins TRBV5-1 to TRBJ2-7; the D is unclear. V lost 0 bases, J lost 2 bases, and 9 bases lay in between. From germline, CDR1 is SGHRS and CDR2 YFSETQ. The CDR3 is made up of 14 amino acids. Here the CDR3 DNA reads TGCGCCAGCAGCTTGGAGGGTGGGGCCTACGAGCAGTACTTC. Its translation: CASSLEGGAYEQYF.

The V call is TRBV10-3, the J call TRBJ1-4, with D maybe TRBD1 (6 bases). This CDR3 is built from 15 residues. The germline V and J ends were trimmed by 2 bases and 11 bases, with 18 bases remaining between them. Germline V gene data show CDR1 as ENHRY and CDR2 as SYGVKD. CDR3 loop: CAISEGGAIPPKLFF. The CDR3 bases are TGTGCCATCAGTGAGGGGGGCGCGATCCCCCCTAAACTGTTTTTT.

This clonotype was observed many times. The rearrangement joins TRBV29-1 to TRBJ1-2; TRBD1 might be the D (6 bases). Trimming pared 7 bases from V and 6 bases from J, leaving 15 bases between. Germline V lookup: CDR1 SQVTM, CDR2 ANQGSEA. This CDR3 has 12 residues. CDR3 DNA sequence: TGCAGCGCCGTCGGGGGGCGGGATGGCTACACCTTC. Translating it yields CSAVGGRDGYTF.

The chain joins TRBV10-2 to TRBJ1-2, with 7 bases aligning to TRBD1. V gave up 10 bases and J gave up 4 bases; unmatched junction bases: 9. Germline CDR1 and CDR2: WSHSY and SAAADI. CDR3 length: 13 amino acids. The CDR3 spells CATRGRGTYGYTF. Here the CDR3 DNA reads TGCGCCACCCGGGGCAGGGGGACCTATGGCTACACCTTC.

This clonotype was recorded at least ten times. The chain combines TRBV7-3 with TRBJ2-5; TRBD2 might be the D (6 bases). In germline, CDR1 is SGHTA, CDR2 FQGTGA. The CDR3 has 14 amino acids. Deletions cut 5 bases from V and 1 base from J, with 11 bases between. In DNA, the CDR3 is TGTGCCAGCAGCGCGGGACCGAGCCAAGAGACCCAGTACTTC. Translation gives CASSAGPSQETQYF.

Regarding this clonotype: This clone may be a read error of a much larger clone one base away. The chain employs TRBV9 and TRBJ2-7; TRBD2 matches at 9 bases. This CDR3 contains 14 residues. V dropped 4 bases and J dropped 3; count of bases not matched to a gene: 5. CDR1 and CDR2 from the germline V gene are SGDLS and YYNGEE. The CDR3 DNA sequence: TGTGCCAGCAGCTCTGGCGGGAGGGACTACGAGCAGTACTTC. Its translation: CASSSGGRDYEQYF.

This clonotype occurred a few times. The genes are TRBV12-3 or TRBV12-4 and TRBJ2-2; D is possibly TRBD2 (5 bases). The V gene lost 5 bases and the J gene lost 7 bases, with 17 bases spanning the gap. The CDR3 is 15 amino acids. The CDR3 here is CASSPRERAGGELFF. In DNA, the CDR3 is TGTGCCAGCAGTCCAAGGGAGAGGGCGGGCGGGGAGCTGTTTTTT.

This chain joins TRBV3-1 and TRBJ2-7; 10 nucleotides agree with TRBD2. Trimming cost V 0 bases and J 4 bases; bases outside gene matches: 3. The germline CDR1 and CDR2 sequences are LGHDT and YNNKEL (reference sequence). The CDR3 spans 15 residues. CDR3 sequence (DNA): TGTGCCAGCAGCCAAGAGTGGACTAGCGGATACGAGCAGTACTTC. Amino acids: CASSQEWTSGYEQYF.

The V and J genes are TRBV7-2 and TRBJ2-2; 16 bases map to TRBD2. Germline values: CDR1 SGHTA, CDR2 FQGNSA. The CDR3 has 16 residues. V lost 5 bases and J lost 6; bases outside the gene matches: 3. As DNA, the CDR3 is TGTGCCAGCAGCAGAGGGACTAGCGGGAGGGCCGGGGAGCTGTTTTTT. Its translation is CASSRGTSGRAGELFF. Drawing the rest from reference TRBV7-2 and TRBJ2-2, the complete variable domain is GAGVSQSPSNKVTEKGKDVELRCDPISGHTALYWYRQSLGQGLEFLIYFQGNSAPDKSGLPSDRFSAERTGGSVSTLTIQRTQQEDSAVYLCASSRGTSGRAGELFFGEGSRLTVL.

The DNA of the CDR3 is TGTGCCAGCAGTTTATCGATCCCAGGGGTTTATAGCAATCAGCCCCAGCATTTT. It specifies CASSLSIPGVYSNQPQHF. V is TRBV12-3 or TRBV12-4 and J is TRBJ1-5, with D perhaps matching TRBD1 (6 bases). Trimming pared 2 bases from V and 0 bases from J, leaving 17 bases between. CDR3 length equals 18 residues.

As regards this clonotype: A read error may be the cause here, since a much bigger clone is one base away. The chain uses TRBV20-1 and TRBJ2-7, with D unresolved. The CDR3 runs 10 residues. Looked up from germline, CDR1 is DFQATT and CDR2 is SNEGSKA (reference sequence). The CDR3 DNA sequence: TGCAGTGCTGGAGACTCTCTCGAGTACTTC. Translated: CSAGDSLEYF.

The rearrangement uses TRBV6-5 and TRBJ2-7, with 8 positions matching TRBD1. The germline V gene has CDR1 MNHEY and CDR2 SVGAGI. The CDR3 has 14 amino acids. Losses at the gene ends were 2 bases for V and 3 bases for J; bases not matched to a gene: 3. In nucleotides, the CDR3 is TGTGCCAGCAGTTACGCAGGGGGCTTCTACGAGCAGTACTTC. Its translation is CASSYAGGFYEQYF.

This clonotype has more than one count but fewer than ten. The chain is built from TRBV6-5 and TRBJ1-6; TRBD1 matches 7 bases. The V gene's germline CDR1 is MNHEY and CDR2 SVGAGI. This CDR3 is 14 amino acids long. Losses at the gene ends were 4 bases for V and 9 bases for J; bases not matched to a gene: 6. The CDR3 protein is CASSSNTGVSPLHF. The CDR3, as DNA: TGTGCCAGCAGTTCCAATACAGGGGTTTCACCCCTCCACTTT.

V usage is TRBV7-6 and J usage is TRBJ2-7; 9 bases line up with TRBD1. From germline, CDR1 is SGHVS and CDR2 FNYEAQ. V trimming: 11 bases; J trimming: 1 base; junction bases outside the gene matches: 9. The CDR3 runs to 14 residues. CDR3 residues: CAWSGGQGSYEQYF. As DNA, the CDR3 is TGTGCCTGGAGCGGAGGACAGGGGTCCTACGAGCAGTACTTC.

The chain has TRBV29-1 and TRBJ2-2; possibly TRBD1 for D (6 bases). Germline V gene lookup returns CDR1 SQVTM and CDR2 ANQGSEA. The CDR3 loop spans 11 amino acids. V gave up 6 bases and J gave up 8 bases, with 10 bases separating them. CDR3 in amino acids: CSVTGTGELFF. CDR3 nucleotides: TGCAGCGTAACCGGGACAGGGGAGCTGTTTTTT.

Points on this clonotype: This clone may be a read error of a much larger clone one base away. The V and J genes are TRBV20-1 and TRBJ2-5, with 8 positions matching TRBD2. V was pared by 4 bases and J by 4 bases, with 5 bases of the junction left unmatched. This CDR3 is built from 13 residues. Germline V gene lookup returns CDR1 DFQATT and CDR2 SNEGSKA (reference sequence). CDR3 DNA: TGCAGTGCTACGAGCGGGAGAGTAGAGACCCAGTACTTC. The encoded protein is CSATSGRVETQYF.